This note documents a single TCR beta chain sequence. Germline V gene lookup returns CDR1 SNHLY and CDR2 FYNNEI. The CDR3 is 14 amino acids. Trimming cost V 8 bases and J 4 bases, with 14 bases left between them. Measured with immunoSEQ multiplex PCR; TCRdb has only the in-frame clones, and not every one. There are some 250,000 clones in the sample; approximately 85% occur only once, and under 2.5% lies in the top ten. This entry belongs to a study of blood T cell repertoires in COVID-19. At the level of the study: PBMCs, B-cell-depleted T cells, or T cells were the source of the cDNA or gDNA that made up the material.

Participants were aged roughly 18 to 90 years, lived in 20 to 25 US areas, and enrolled virtually. Researchers sorted participants into cohorts using their self-reported clinical history. The study counted Cohort 3 donors as recovered given two negative PCRs, clearance, or symptom resolution. The chain is built from TRBV2 and TRBJ2-2, with D possibly being TRBD2 (6 bases). Specimen: PBMCs or T cells enriched from blood (not recorded which). This clonotype was obtained from a woman between 45 and 60 years old who had recovered from COVID-19. As DNA, the CDR3 is TGTGCCAGCTGGCGGGGTGGGAGCACCGGGGAGCTGTTTTTT. This sequence encodes CASWRGGSTGELFF.